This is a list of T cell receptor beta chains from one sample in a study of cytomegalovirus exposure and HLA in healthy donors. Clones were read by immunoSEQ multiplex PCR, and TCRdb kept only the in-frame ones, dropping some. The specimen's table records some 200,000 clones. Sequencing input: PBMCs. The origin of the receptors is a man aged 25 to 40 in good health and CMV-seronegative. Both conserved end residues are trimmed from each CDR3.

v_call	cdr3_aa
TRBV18	ASSPTFRENEKLF
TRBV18	ASSQTSGGLRYNEQF
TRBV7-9	ASLLTAGSMNTEAF
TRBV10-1	AAWGGCNPPAKNIQY
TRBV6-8	ASSYSGQREGNEQF
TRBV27	ASRDRAMNTEAF
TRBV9	ASSVEWMGDTQC
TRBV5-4	ASSLGREWVNEQF
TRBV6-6	ASRTGEINEQY
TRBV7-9	ASSARTRRNEKLF
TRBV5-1	ASSRDRGNYNEQF
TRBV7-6	ASSSGTGVYNEQF
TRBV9	ASSVAPGAVDGELF
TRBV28	ASSPLTNEQF
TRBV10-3	ATRRVEGSDTGELF
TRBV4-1	ASSQDAGVDNEQF
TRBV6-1	ASSPGSSETQY
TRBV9	ASSVSGGARTGELF
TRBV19	ASSTPSGSSYEQY
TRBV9	ASSVDQGQDTQY
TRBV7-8	ASSTSRGQGTGELF
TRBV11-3	ASEGYAGQASYEQY
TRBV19	ASSRGTGNYGYT
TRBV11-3	ASSLESGWTYEQY
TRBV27	ASSFTGEVNEQY
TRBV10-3	AITRDRENYGYT
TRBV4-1	ASSHHWSRGPQPQH
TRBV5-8	ASSFGLAGNTIY
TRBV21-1	ASSKEGGTSGLTWMNEQF
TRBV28	ASSLAGTSSYEQY
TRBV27	ASMAYNEQF
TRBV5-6	ASSLGHLRGLSNQPQH
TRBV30	AWSVEGRGRSGYT